The entry below describes one TCR beta chain. The study assigned cohorts using participant-reported clinical history. Germline V lookup: CDR1 LNHDA, CDR2 SQIVND (reference sequence). The CDR3 has 17 amino acids. V was pared by 5 bases and J by 8 bases, with 16 bases of the junction left unmatched. The data were produced by immunoSEQ multiplex PCR, yet TCRdb's version contains in-frame clones alone and is incomplete. The sample has 400,000 or so clones, around 87% seen once. These data belong to a study of blood T cell repertoires in COVID-19. Study information: Sample material is recorded as cDNA or gDNA derived from T cells, B-cell-depleted T cells, or PBMCs.

The rearrangement uses TRBV19 and TRBJ2-1, with TRBD2 matching 9 bases. The origin of this receptor is a middle-aged man in a cohort exposed to, infected with or recovered from COVID-19 (not recorded which). Sequencing was done on a sample of PBMCs or T cells enriched from blood (not recorded which). CDR3 sequence (DNA): TGTGCCAGTAGTTCCCCCTTCCCAAGCGGGAGGCTGGATGAGCAGTTCTTC. It codes for CASSSPFPSGRLDEQFF.